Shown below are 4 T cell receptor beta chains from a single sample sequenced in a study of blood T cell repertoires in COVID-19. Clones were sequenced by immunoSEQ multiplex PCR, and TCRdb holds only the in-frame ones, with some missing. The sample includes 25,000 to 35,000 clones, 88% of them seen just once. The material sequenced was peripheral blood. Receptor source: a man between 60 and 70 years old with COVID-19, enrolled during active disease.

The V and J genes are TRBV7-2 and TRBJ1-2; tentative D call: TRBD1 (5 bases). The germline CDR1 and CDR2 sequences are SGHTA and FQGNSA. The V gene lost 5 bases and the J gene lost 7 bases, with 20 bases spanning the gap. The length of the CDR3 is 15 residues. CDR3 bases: TGTGCCAGCAGCAAACGGACGGGGGACCAAGTTGGCTACACCTTC. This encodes CASSKRTGDQVGYTF.

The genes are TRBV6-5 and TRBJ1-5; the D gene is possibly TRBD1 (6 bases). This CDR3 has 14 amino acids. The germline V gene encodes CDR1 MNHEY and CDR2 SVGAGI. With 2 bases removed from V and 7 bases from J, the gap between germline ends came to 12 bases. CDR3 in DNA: TGTGCCAGCAGTTACGAAGCAGGGGCGCAGCCCCAGCATTTT. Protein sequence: CASSYEAGAQPQHF.

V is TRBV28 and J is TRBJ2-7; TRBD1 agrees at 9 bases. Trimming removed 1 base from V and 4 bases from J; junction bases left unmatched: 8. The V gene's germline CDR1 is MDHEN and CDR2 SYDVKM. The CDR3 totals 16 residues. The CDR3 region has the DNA TGTGCCAGCAGTTTATCAGGGGGGACAGGGAGGTACGAGCAGTACTTC. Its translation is CASSLSGGTGRYEQYF.

DNA of the CDR3: TGTGCCAGCAGCCCCAGCGGCAGCGGCCGTGAAAAACTGTTTTTT. Its protein product is CASSPSGSGREKLFF. This chain uses TRBV7-6 with TRBJ1-4; D unclear. From germline, CDR1 is SGHVS and CDR2 FNYEAQ. The CDR3 runs 15 residues. V was clipped by 5 bases and J by 7 bases, with 17 bases between them.